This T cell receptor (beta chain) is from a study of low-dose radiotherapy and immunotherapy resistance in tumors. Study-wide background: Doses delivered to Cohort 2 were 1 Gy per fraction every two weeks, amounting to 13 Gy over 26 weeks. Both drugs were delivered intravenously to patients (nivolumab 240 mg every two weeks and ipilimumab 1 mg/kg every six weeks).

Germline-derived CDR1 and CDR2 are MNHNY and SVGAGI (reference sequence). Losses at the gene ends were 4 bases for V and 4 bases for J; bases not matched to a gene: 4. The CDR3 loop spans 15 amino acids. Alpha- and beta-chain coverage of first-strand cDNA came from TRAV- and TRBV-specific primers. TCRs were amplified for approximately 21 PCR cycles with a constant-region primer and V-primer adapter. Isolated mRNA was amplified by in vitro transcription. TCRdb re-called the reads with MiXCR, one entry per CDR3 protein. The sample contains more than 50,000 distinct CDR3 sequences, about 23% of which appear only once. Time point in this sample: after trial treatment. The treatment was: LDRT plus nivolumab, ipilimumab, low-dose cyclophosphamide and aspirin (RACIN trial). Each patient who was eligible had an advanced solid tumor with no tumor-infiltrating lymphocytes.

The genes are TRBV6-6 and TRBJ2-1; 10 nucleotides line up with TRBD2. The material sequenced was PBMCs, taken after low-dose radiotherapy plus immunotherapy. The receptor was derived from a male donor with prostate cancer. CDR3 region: CASSFSGGRYNEQFF. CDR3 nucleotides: TGTGCCAGCAGTTTTAGCGGGGGGAGGTACAATGAGCAGTTCTTC.